This is a list of T cell receptor beta chains from one sample in a study of blood T cell repertoires in COVID-19. Method: immunoSEQ multiplex PCR; TCRdb's copy keeps in-frame clones and lacks some. The sample yields 200,000 to 300,000 clones, roughly 88% seen once. Source material: PBMCs or T cells enriched from blood (not recorded which). Receptor source: a woman in her 40s who had been exposed to COVID-19. Each CDR3 is given with its conserved first and last residue. Each record gives: D gene, J gene, clone size, V gene, CDR3 DNA, CDR3 protein. A D gene is named only where the DNA matches it firmly. Clone size is not always given. Where it is, it says once, few, many or a class for expanded clones.

>-|TRBJ1-1|-|TRBV29-1
TGCAGCGTTGAAAGTTCGGCAGGGGCCCCTCAAGCTTTCTTT
CSVESSAGAPQAFF
>-|TRBJ1-3|-|TRBV19
TGTGCCAGTAGTGGCTCCTCTGGAAACACCATATATTTT
CASSGSSGNTIYF
>TRBD1|TRBJ2-6|-|TRBV10-3
TGTGCCATCAGTTCGGGACAGGTCTCCTCTGGGGCCAACGTCCTGACTTTC
CAISSGQVSSGANVLTF
>-|TRBJ1-4|-|TRBV5-5
TGTGCCAGCAGCCCCCTGAATACAGGGATTGAAAAACTGTTTTTT
CASSPLNTGIEKLFF
>-|TRBJ1-6|once|TRBV13
TGTGCCAGCAGCTTAGCAATTGGGGGGGGGATTTCACCCCTCCACTTT
CASSLAIGGGISPLHF
>-|TRBJ1-4|-|TRBV28
TGTGCCAGCAGTTTACTACAGGAGAAACTGTTTTTT
CASSLLQEKLFF
>-|TRBJ2-7|-|TRBV2
TGTGCCAGCAGTCAGACGACAGTTTCCTACGAGCAGTACTTC
CASSQTTVSYEQYF
>-|TRBJ2-2|-|TRBV7-2
TGTGCCAGCAGGTTTACGGGAGCCCGGGAGCTGTTTTTT
CASRFTGARELFF
>-|TRBJ2-2|-|TRBV19
TGTGCCACCCCACGCCCAGAGAACACCGGGGAGCTGTTTTTT
CATPRPENTGELFF
>-|TRBJ2-3|-|TRBV2
TGTGCCAGCAGGACACCGAATACGCAGTATTTT
CASRTPNTQYF
>TRBD1|TRBJ1-5|-|TRBV4-1
TGCGCCAGCAGCTATGGGACAGGGAGTAGCAATCAGCCCCAGCATTTT
CASSYGTGSSNQPQHF
>TRBD1|TRBJ2-2|-|TRBV5-1
TGCGCCAGCAGCTCCCGACAGGGGCTGGCCGGGGAGCTGTTTTTT
CASSSRQGLAGELFF
>-|TRBJ1-1|-|TRBV19
TGTGCCAGTAAGACGCAGGTCACTGAAGCTTTCTTT
CASKTQVTEAFF
>-|TRBJ1-5|-|TRBV5-4
TGTGCCAGCAGCCCGGACGGGGGACGAGGGCAGCCCCAGCATTTT
CASSPDGGRGQPQHF
>TRBD1|TRBJ1-6|-|TRBV28
TGTGCCAGTGCACAGGGGGGGATTAATTCACCCCTCCACTTT
CASAQGGINSPLHF
>-|TRBJ2-5|-|TRBV3-1/TRBV3-2
TGTGCCAGCAGCCAAGAGGGTTTCGGAGACCCCGGGGAGACCCAGTACTTC
CASSQEGFGDPGETQYF
>-|TRBJ2-7|-|TRBV10-3
TGTGCCATCAGTGAGTCTAGCTCCTACGAGCAGTACTTC
CAISESSSYEQYF
>-|TRBJ1-4|-|TRBV4-2
TGTGCCAGCAGCCAAGATGGTAGGCAGGGAGGTGAAAAACTGTTTTTT
CASSQDGRQGGEKLFF
>-|TRBJ2-7|-|TRBV20-1
TGCAGTGCCGGTCCGGGCTACGAGCAGTACTTC
CSAGPGYEQYF
>-|TRBJ1-1|-|TRBV10-3
TGTGCCATCAGCGGAGGGAGACAGGAAGCTTTCTTT
CAISGGRQEAFF
>TRBD1|TRBJ2-1|once|TRBV18
TGTGCCAGCTCACGAACAGGGACAGGGGACTCCTACAATGAGCAGTTCTTC
CASSRTGTGDSYNEQFF
>TRBD1|TRBJ1-1|-|TRBV3-1/TRBV3-2
TGTGCCAGCAGCCGCGGGACAGGCCTCGGGATCACTGAAGCTTTCTTT
CASSRGTGLGITEAFF
>-|TRBJ1-4|-|TRBV12-3/TRBV12-4
TGTGCCAGCAGTACCCGTAGAGAAAAACTGTTTTTT
CASSTRREKLFF
>-|TRBJ1-2|-|TRBV28
TGTGCCAGCAGTTTTACGACAGGACAGCCTCCGATGAGATATGGCTACACCTTC
CASSFTTGQPPMRYGYTF
>TRBD1|TRBJ1-2|-|TRBV5-4
TGTGCCAGCAGCTTGTTTGGGACAGGGTCGAACTATGGCTACACCTTC
CASSLFGTGSNYGYTF
>-|TRBJ2-2|-|TRBV7-2
TGTGCCAGCAGCTTAGACTCGAACACCGGGGAGCTGTTTTTT
CASSLDSNTGELFF
>TRBD2|TRBJ2-1|-|TRBV27
TGTGCCAGCAGTTTAGGGACTAGCGGATACAATGAGCAGTTCTTC
CASSLGTSGYNEQFF
>TRBD1|TRBJ1-3|-|TRBV4-2
TGTGCCAGCAGTCGAGACAGGGGCTCTGGAAACACCATATATTTT
CASSRDRGSGNTIYF
>TRBD2|TRBJ2-3|-|TRBV27
TGTGCCAGCCCTACTAGCGGGAGGGATTATACGCAGTATTTT
CASPTSGRDYTQYF
>TRBD1|TRBJ2-2|-|TRBV7-9
TGTGCCAGCAGCCCGGACAGGGGGAACACCGGGGAGCTGTTTTTT
CASSPDRGNTGELFF
>TRBD1|TRBJ1-4|-|TRBV5-5
TGTGCCAGCAGTTACAGGGGGCAAGAAAAACTGTTTTTT
CASSYRGQEKLFF
>-|TRBJ2-7|-|TRBV28
TGTGCCAGCAGTTTCGGGGGAAGGGGCTACGAGCAGTACTTC
CASSFGGRGYEQYF
>TRBD2|TRBJ2-1|-|TRBV2
TGTGCCAGCAGTTATGCGGGAGGAGGTGAGCAGTTCTTC
CASSYAGGGEQFF
>TRBD2|TRBJ2-5|-|TRBV19
TGTGCCAGTAGTATTAGCGGGGGCCTCCAAGAGACCCAGTACTTC
CASSISGGLQETQYF
>TRBD1|TRBJ1-1|-|TRBV2
TGTGCCAGCAGTACAGACAGGGTAGAACTCTCATTT
CASSTDRVELSF
>TRBD1|TRBJ1-1|-|TRBV25-1
TGTGCCAGCAGCCTGACAGGGAGAGTTTTCTTT
CASSLTGRVFF
>TRBD1|TRBJ2-5|-|TRBV3-1/TRBV3-2
TGTGCCAGCAGCCAACTCAACAGGGGGTACCAAGAGACCCAGTACTTC
CASSQLNRGYQETQYF
>TRBD1|TRBJ1-1|-|TRBV18
TGTGCCAGCTCACCGATCAGGGGGCGTGGGAACACTGAAGCTTTCTTT
CASSPIRGRGNTEAFF
>TRBD1|TRBJ1-5|-|TRBV6-2/TRBV6-3
TGTGCCAGCAGTCCACGACAGGGTAGCAATCAGCCCCAGCATTTT
CASSPRQGSNQPQHF
>-|TRBJ1-2|-|TRBV6-1
TGTGCCAGCAGTGCCTTGACATCCCGGGGGGTTAACTATGGCTACACCTTC
CASSALTSRGVNYGYTF
>-|TRBJ2-7|-|TRBV7-9
TGTGCCAGCAGCCAATACTTTGCGTTATCCGAGCAGTACTTC
CASSQYFALSEQYF
>-|TRBJ2-2|few|TRBV4-2
TGTGCCAGCAGCCAAGACACCTCTACTAATCCCCTCACCGGGGAGCTGTTTTTT
CASSQDTSTNPLTGELFF
>TRBD1|TRBJ1-5|-|TRBV10-2
TGCGCCAGCAGGGGACAGGGGGGCAATCAGCCCCAGCATTTT
CASRGQGGNQPQHF
>-|TRBJ1-2|-|TRBV3-1/TRBV3-2
TGTGCCAGCAGCCAAGGTCTTAACTATGGCTACACCTTC
CASSQGLNYGYTF
>TRBD1|TRBJ1-4|-|TRBV19
TGTGCCAGTAGTATAATGTCGGGGACAGGAGAAAAACTGTTTTTT
CASSIMSGTGEKLFF
>TRBD2|TRBJ2-2|-|TRBV7-2
TGTGCCAGCAGCCGGGGGGGGCACGCGAACACCGGGGAGCTGTTTTTT
CASSRGGHANTGELFF
>TRBD1|TRBJ1-1|-|TRBV19
TGTGCCAGTAGTCCCACACCGGGACAGGGGGAGACTGAAGCTTTCTTT
CASSPTPGQGETEAFF
>-|TRBJ1-4|-|TRBV15
TGTGCCACCAGCAGAGGGGTGCAGGGAAGTGAAAAACTGTTTTTT
CATSRGVQGSEKLFF
>TRBD1|TRBJ1-2|-|TRBV6-5
TGTGCCAGCAGTCGCCTACGGACAGGGGATGGCTACACCTTC
CASSRLRTGDGYTF
>TRBD1|TRBJ1-2|-|TRBV19
TGTGCCAGTAGTCCGGGACAGGGGGCCTATGGCTACACCTTC
CASSPGQGAYGYTF
>TRBD2|TRBJ2-1|-|TRBV28
TGTGCCAGCAGTTTACCACAGGGGCCTGGACTAGCGGGACATTACTCCTACAATGAGCAGTTCTTC
CASSLPQGPGLAGHYSYNEQFF
>-|TRBJ2-1|once|TRBV30
TGTGCCTGGAGTTGGACTGATTACAATGAGCAGTTCTTC
CAWSWTDYNEQFF
>-|TRBJ2-7|few|TRBV30
TGTGCCTGGAAAACGGCCTACGAGCAGTACTTC
CAWKTAYEQYF
>-|TRBJ2-7|-|TRBV2
TGTGCCAGCAGTGAAGAAGGGAGGGGGACATCCGAGCAGTACTTC
CASSEEGRGTSEQYF
>-|TRBJ1-2|-|TRBV29-1
TGCAGCGTTGGCTTACAGGTAGCTAACTATGGCTACACCTTC
CSVGLQVANYGYTF
>-|TRBJ1-6|-|TRBV15
TGTGCCACCAGCAGAACGGACAGCCCCTCCTATAATTCACCCCTCCACTTT
CATSRTDSPSYNSPLHF
>-|TRBJ1-1|once|TRBV19
TGTGCCAGTAGTATAGGGCGGGTCACCTACACTGAAGCTTTCTTT
CASSIGRVTYTEAFF
>TRBD1|TRBJ1-6|-|TRBV30
TGTGCCTGGAAAATCCGACAGGGAAGCTCCTATAATTCACCCCTCCACTTT
CAWKIRQGSSYNSPLHF
>-|TRBJ2-1|once|TRBV4-3
TGCGCCAGCAGCCAAGATAGAGGGCGAGAGCAGTTCTTC
CASSQDRGREQFF
>TRBD1|TRBJ2-2|-|TRBV11-3
TGTGCCAGCAGCGCGAGGACAGGAGGTGGGGTCGGGGAGCTGTTTTTT
CASSARTGGGVGELFF